The clone carrying this T cell receptor (beta chain) occurred a few times. Its antigen remains unknown. The entry originates in a study of identical twins. TCRdb recomputed calls from the 5' RACE reads with MiXCR, one row per CDR3 protein. The data show 200,000 to 250,000 distinct CDR3 sequences, 5.5% to 7% seen once. Germline trimming cut 5 bases from V and 2 bases from J; bases unmatched to any gene: 3. The germline gives CDR1 DFQATT, CDR2 SNEGSKA (reference sequence). This CDR3 is built from 14 residues. Regarding the study as a whole: Memory repertoires showed no such pattern, whereas abundant cord blood beta clonotypes carried fewer insertions.

These data also featured in a second study, about yellow fever vaccine responses in identical twins.

The chain joins TRBV20-1 to TRBJ2-1, with 10 bases aligning to TRBD1. Sequenced input: memory (CD45RO+) T cells sorted from blood. The source is a young woman in good health. The CDR3 DNA reads as TGCAGTGCTCTGACAGGGGGCGCCTACAATGAGCAGTTCTTC. Translated: CSALTGGAYNEQFF.